These 11 T cell receptor beta chains were all obtained from the same sample, sequenced in a study of memory CD4+ T cells and cytomegalovirus serostatus. The sort gate was single viable CD3+CD4+CD8-CD45RO+ cells for memory CD4+ T cells. TCRdb's copy holds only in-frame clones and misses some; the assay was immunoSEQ multiplex PCR. The table has approximately 63,000 clones, about 78% seen once. Sequencing was done on a sample of memory CD4+ T cells from blood. Receptors were obtained from an adult in good health and CMV-seronegative. Some clones in this sample may be carry-over from other donors' samples.

V usage is TRBV2 and J usage is TRBJ1-2; weak D call: TRBD1 (6 bases). The CDR3 has 14 amino acids. V was clipped by 4 bases and J by 2 bases, with 11 bases between them. Germline CDR1 is SNHLY and CDR2 is FYNNEI. The CDR3 nucleotides read TGTGCCAGCAGTGTCACAGGGAGCAACTATGGCTACACCTTC. Translating gives CASSVTGSNYGYTF.

The chain combines TRBV18 with TRBJ1-1, with D perhaps matching TRBD1 (5 bases). This CDR3 has 15 amino acids. V lost 5 bases and J 5 bases, leaving 18 bases between the germline ends. Germline CDR1 is KGHSH and CDR2 is LQKENI. The CDR3 is CASSAAGEGRTEAFF. DNA of the CDR3: TGTGCCAGCTCAGCAGCGGGGGAGGGGCGGACTGAAGCTTTCTTT.

This clone was counted only a few times. CDR3 loop: CASSVGVHNSPLHF. CDR3 bases: TGTGCCAGCAGCGTAGGTGTCCATAATTCACCCCTCCACTTT. The chain is built from TRBV9 and TRBJ1-6; D gene uncertain. CDR1 and CDR2 from the germline V gene are SGDLS and YYNGEE. Trimming took off 0 bases at V and 5 bases at J, with 6 bases between the two ends. CDR3 length: 14 amino acids.

In this sample, this clone turned up a few times. The genes are TRBV10-2 and TRBJ1-1; 9 nucleotides agree with TRBD1. The CDR3 consists of 13 residues. Looked up from germline, CDR1 is WSHSY and CDR2 is SAAADI. V gave up 8 bases and J gave up 8 bases; unmatched junction bases: 9. CDR3 nucleotide sequence: TGCGCCAGCGGGGAACAGGGGGCGTTGGAAGCTTTCTTT. Its translation: CASGEQGALEAFF.

This clone was observed a single time. The chain recombines TRBV5-4 with TRBJ2-3; D is unresolved. Trimming shortened V by 0 bases and J by 6 bases, and 11 bases separated the two germline ends. CDR3 length: 14 residues. CDR1 is SGHNT and CDR2 is YYREEE in the germline V gene (reference sequence). The CDR3 loop is CASSLVETPDTQYF. The CDR3 DNA sequence: TGTGCCAGCAGCTTGGTTGAAACCCCGGATACGCAGTATTTT.

This chain connects TRBV7-2 to TRBJ2-5, with D maybe TRBD2 (5 bases). The CDR3 is 15 amino acids. CDR1 is SGHTA, CDR2 FQGNSA, per germline. V shed 5 bases and J shed 5 bases, with 18 bases lying between them. CDR3 nucleotide sequence: TGTGCCAGCAGCATCACCCGGGATCACGGGGAGACCCAGTACTTC. Its translation: CASSITRDHGETQYF.

V usage is TRBV27 and J usage is TRBJ1-2; D is uncertain. The CDR3 runs to 13 residues. V was clipped by 6 bases and J by 0 bases, with 8 bases between them. Germline CDR1 is MNHEY and CDR2 is SMNVEV (reference sequence). The CDR3 sequence: CASSHDANYGYTF. The DNA of the CDR3 is TGTGCCAGCAGCCACGACGCTAACTATGGCTACACCTTC.

The rearrangement joins TRBV29-1 to TRBJ1-1, with a weak D call TRBD1 (6 bases). The CDR3 consists of 14 residues. Trimming left V 5 bases short and J 4 bases short, with 17 bases between. Germline assignment: CDR1 SQVTM and CDR2 ANQGSEA. CDR3 amino acids: CSVPGAIGGTEAFF. The CDR3 DNA reads as TGCAGCGTTCCGGGGGCGATTGGCGGCACTGAAGCTTTCTTT.

The chain combines TRBV27 with TRBJ1-2; 8 bases match TRBD1. The V gene end was trimmed by 5 bases and the J gene end by 5 bases; junction bases not matched to a gene: 7. The germline V gene has CDR1 MNHEY and CDR2 SMNVEV (reference sequence). This CDR3 contains 14 residues. This chain's CDR3 is CASSARGLGYGYTF. In DNA form, the CDR3 reads TGTGCCAGCAGTGCCAGGGGGCTGGGGTATGGCTACACCTTC.

This clone has a handful of counts. This chain connects TRBV11-2 to TRBJ1-4, with TRBD1 matching 10 bases. Germline V CDR1 and CDR2: SGHAT, FQNNGV. The CDR3 runs 13 residues. The V segment lost 5 bases and the J segment 10 bases; nucleotides outside the gene matches: 4. CDR3 nucleotide sequence: TGTGCCAGCAGCCCTAGGGACAGGGGAAAACTGTTTTTT. Residues: CASSPRDRGKLFF.

This sequence joins TRBV29-1 and TRBJ1-3; D is unclear. The CDR3 totals 13 residues. Germline V gene sequence: CDR1 SQVTM, CDR2 ANQGSEA. The V gene lost 1 base and the J gene lost 2 bases, with 6 bases spanning the gap. The CDR3 DNA follows: TGCAGCGTTGAAGGGGTCGCTGGAAACACCATATATTTT. This codes for CSVEGVAGNTIYF.